Presented here are 4 T cell receptor beta chains from one specimen sequenced in a study of cytomegalovirus exposure and HLA in healthy donors. 13 Jbeta primers and 60 Vbeta primers were used for the PCR. The assay was immunoSEQ multiplex PCR, and TCRdb's table has in-frame clones only and misses some. Of around 130,000 clones listed, 81% are singletons. The sample was PBMCs. The source of these receptors is a young man in good health and CMV-seronegative.

The chain joins TRBV9 to TRBJ2-5; 7 bases line up with TRBD1. J gave up 4 bases and V 4 bases, and 1 base lay outside the gene matches. Germline loops: CDR1 SGDLS, CDR2 YYNGEE. The CDR3 runs 12 residues. The CDR3: CASSRGLETQYF. For the CDR3, the DNA is TGTGCCAGCAGCAGGGGGCTAGAGACCCAGTACTTC.

The chain employs TRBV11-2 and TRBJ1-3; D remains unclear. This CDR3 contains 13 residues. Trimming pared 6 bases from V and 1 base from J, leaving 7 bases between. Per the germline V gene, CDR1 is SGHAT and CDR2 is FQNNGV. CDR3 coding DNA: TGTGCCAGCAGGCCGAGTTCTGGAAACACCATATATTTT. Residues: CASRPSSGNTIYF.

To note about this clone: Compared with germline, one end of the junction differs, possibly owing to a read error. The chain is built from TRBV11-2 and TRBJ2-7, with 11 bases that match TRBD2. The germline V gene has CDR1 SGHAT and CDR2 FQNNGV. The CDR3 spans 14 residues. This CDR3 is CASSLDLLAGGMDF. The CDR3 region has the DNA TGTGCCAGCAGCTTAGATCTCCTAGCGGGGGGTATGGACTTC.

The chain joins TRBV4-2 to TRBJ2-7; perhaps TRBD1 as D (6 bases). The germline V and J ends were trimmed by 0 bases and 1 base, with 10 bases remaining between them. Germline V gene data show CDR1 as LGHNA and CDR2 as YNFKEQ. The CDR3 has 15 residues. CDR3 nucleotides: TGTGCCAGCAGCCAAGATGCGACAGGTTCCTACGAGCAGTACTTC. Amino acid sequence: CASSQDATGSYEQYF.